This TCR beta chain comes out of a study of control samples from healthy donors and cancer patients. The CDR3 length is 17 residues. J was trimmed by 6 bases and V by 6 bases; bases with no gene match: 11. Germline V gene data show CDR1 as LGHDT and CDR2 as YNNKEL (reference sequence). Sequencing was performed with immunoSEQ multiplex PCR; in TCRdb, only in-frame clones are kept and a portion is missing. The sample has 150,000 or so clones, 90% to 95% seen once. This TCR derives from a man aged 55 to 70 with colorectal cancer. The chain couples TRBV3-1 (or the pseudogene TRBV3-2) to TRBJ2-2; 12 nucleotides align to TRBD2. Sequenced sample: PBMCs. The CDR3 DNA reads TGTGCCAGCAGGCCCCTAGCGGGGGGGCCTTTTTCCGGGGAGCTGTTTTTT. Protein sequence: CASRPLAGGPFSGELFF.